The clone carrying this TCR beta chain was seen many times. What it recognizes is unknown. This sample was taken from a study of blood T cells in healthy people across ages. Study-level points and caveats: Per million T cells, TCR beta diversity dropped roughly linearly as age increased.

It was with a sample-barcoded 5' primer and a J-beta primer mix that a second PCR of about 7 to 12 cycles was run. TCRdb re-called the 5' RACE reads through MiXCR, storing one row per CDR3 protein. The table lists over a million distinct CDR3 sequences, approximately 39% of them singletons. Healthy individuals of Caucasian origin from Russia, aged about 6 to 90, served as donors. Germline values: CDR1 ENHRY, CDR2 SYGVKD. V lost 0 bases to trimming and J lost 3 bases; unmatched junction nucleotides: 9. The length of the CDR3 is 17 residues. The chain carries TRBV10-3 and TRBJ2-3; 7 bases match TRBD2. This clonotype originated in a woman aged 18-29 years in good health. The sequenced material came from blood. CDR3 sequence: CAISESKGGSGTDTQYF. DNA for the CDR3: TGTGCCATCAGTGAGTCAAAGGGTGGTAGCGGGACAGATACGCAGTATTTT.